The rows below give T cell receptor beta chains drawn from one sample of a study of response to subunit inactivated influenza vaccine. TCRdb ran MiXCR on the RT-PCR reads and lists one entry per CDR3 protein. Among about 780,000 distinct CDR3 sequences listed, approximately 17% were seen once. The material sequenced was PBMCs from blood, taken roughly 5 days after vaccination. These TCRs come from a man aged 45-65 years who received an inactivated influenza vaccine. Each CDR3 is given with its conserved first and last residue. D genes are given only for firm matches. Only part of the rows carry a size: once, few, many, or a class if the clone is expanded.

CASSQGHSTGELCF | TGCGCCAGCAGCCAGGGACATTCCACCGGGGAGCTGTGTTTT | TRBJ2-2 | - | TRBV4-3 | -
CASSPPGSSEQFF | TGTGCCAGCAGCCCCCCGGGTTCTTCCGAGCAGTTCTTC | TRBJ2-1 | - | TRBV11-2 | -
CASSPRQASSYEQYF | TGCGCCAGCAGCCCCCGGCAGGCAAGCTCCTACGAGCAGTACTTC | TRBJ2-7 | few | TRBV5-1 | -
CATDILGGELFF | TGTGCCACGGACATCTTGGGCGGGGAGCTGTTTTTT | TRBJ2-2 | - | TRBV21-1 | -
CASIPGTGNSGANVLTF | TGTGCCAGCATCCCCGGGACAGGAAACTCTGGGGCCAACGTCCTGACTTTC | TRBJ2-6 | many | TRBV6-1 | TRBD1
CASRAGTGSTYEQYF | TGTGCCAGCAGGGCCGGGACAGGCTCAACCTACGAGCAGTACTTC | TRBJ2-7 | many | TRBV2 | TRBD1
CASSQDGQARQPQHF | TGCGCCAGCAGCCAAGACGGGCAGGCACGCCAGCCCCAGCATTTT | TRBJ1-5 | - | TRBV4-1 | -
CASSLEGATYNSPLHF | TGTGCCAGCAGCTTAGAGGGGGCGACCTATAATTCACCCCTCCACTTT | TRBJ1-6 | few | TRBV7-3 | TRBD1
CASSFSGDNEQFF | TGTGCCAGCAGTTTCTCAGGGGACAATGAGCAGTTCTTC | TRBJ2-1 | - | TRBV27 | -
CAIRDSAYNEQFF | TGTGCCATCCGGGACAGTGCCTACAATGAGCAGTTCTTC | TRBJ2-1 | - | TRBV6-2/TRBV6-3 | TRBD1
CASSNLGGPTDTQYF | TGTGCCAGCAGTAACCTCGGGGGACCCACAGATACGCAGTATTTT | TRBJ2-3 | few | TRBV6-2/TRBV6-3 | -